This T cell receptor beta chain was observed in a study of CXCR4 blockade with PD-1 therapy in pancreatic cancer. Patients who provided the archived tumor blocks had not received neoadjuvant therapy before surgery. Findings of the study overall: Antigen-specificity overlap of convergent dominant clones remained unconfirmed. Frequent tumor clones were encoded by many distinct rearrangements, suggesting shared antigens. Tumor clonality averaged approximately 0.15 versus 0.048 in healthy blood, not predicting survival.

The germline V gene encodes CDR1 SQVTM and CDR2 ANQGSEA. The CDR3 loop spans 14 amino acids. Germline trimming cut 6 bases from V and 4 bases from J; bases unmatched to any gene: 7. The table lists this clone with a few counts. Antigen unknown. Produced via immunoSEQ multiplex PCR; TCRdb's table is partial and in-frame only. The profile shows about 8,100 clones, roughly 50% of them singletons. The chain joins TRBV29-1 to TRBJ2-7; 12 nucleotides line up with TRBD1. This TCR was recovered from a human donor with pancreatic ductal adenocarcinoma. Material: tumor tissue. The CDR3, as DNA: TGCAGCGTGGGGACAGGGGGCGTAGGGTACGAGCAGTACTTC. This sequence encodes CSVGTGGVGYEQYF.